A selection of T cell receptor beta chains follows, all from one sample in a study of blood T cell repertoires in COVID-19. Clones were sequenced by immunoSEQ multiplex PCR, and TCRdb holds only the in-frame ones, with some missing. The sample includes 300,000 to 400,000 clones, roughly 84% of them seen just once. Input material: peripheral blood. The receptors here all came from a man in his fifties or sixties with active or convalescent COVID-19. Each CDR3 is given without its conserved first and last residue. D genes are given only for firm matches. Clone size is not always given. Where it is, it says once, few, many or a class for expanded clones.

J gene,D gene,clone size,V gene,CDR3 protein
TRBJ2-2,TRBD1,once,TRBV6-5,ASSFRDREAGELF
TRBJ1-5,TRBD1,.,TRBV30,ALDRGRGNQPQH
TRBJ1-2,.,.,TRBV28,ASSLSSASRGYGYT
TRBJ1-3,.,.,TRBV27,ASSPREPRFGNTIY
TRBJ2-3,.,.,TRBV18,ASSSQGSTDTQY
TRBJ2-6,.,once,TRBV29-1,SVGGGKGANVLT
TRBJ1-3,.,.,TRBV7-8,ASSLLTGYSGNTIY
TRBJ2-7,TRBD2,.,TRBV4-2,ASSQVGSGGFYEQY
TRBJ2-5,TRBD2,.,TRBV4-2,ASSPGTSGQETQY
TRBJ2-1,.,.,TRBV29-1,SIFYNEQF
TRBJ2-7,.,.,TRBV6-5,ASSYPQGGAYEQY
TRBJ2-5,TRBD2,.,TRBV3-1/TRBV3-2,ASRSSGRRTQY
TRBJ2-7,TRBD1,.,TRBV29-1,SVVDRSSYEQY
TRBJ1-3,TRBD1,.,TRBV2,ASSVATGIGNTIY
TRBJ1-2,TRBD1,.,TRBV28,ASRRRTGGNYGYT
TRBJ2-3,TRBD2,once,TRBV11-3,ASSLKGAGGPGTDTQY
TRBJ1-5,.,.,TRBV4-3,ASSQEAGRGGNQPQH
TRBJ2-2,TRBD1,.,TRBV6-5,ASSWIGTASAGELF
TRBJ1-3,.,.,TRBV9,ASSPGWAGANTIY
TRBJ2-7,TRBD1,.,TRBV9,ASSVGTGLPYEQY
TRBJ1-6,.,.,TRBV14,ASSSFQGDNSPLH
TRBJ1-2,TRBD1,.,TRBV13,ASSHTLRTGLTDGYT
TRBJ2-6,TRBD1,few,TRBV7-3,ASSPGQVTRSGANVLT
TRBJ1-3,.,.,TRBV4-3,ASSQDLNTGGNTIY
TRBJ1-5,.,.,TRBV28,ASRMLQDQPQH
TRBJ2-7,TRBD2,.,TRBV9,ASSTTGLADSYEQY
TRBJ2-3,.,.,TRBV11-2,ASSLEFADTQY
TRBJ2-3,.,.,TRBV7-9,ASSSWGQGGTDTQY
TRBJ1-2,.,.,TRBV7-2,ASSSRQDGGYT
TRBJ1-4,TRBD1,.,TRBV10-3,AISVGQGANEKLF
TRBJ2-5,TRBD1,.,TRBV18,ASSPGTGVFETQY
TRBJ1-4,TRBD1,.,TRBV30,AWSAGDRLFNEKLF
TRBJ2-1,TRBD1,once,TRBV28,ASRGGSLNEQF
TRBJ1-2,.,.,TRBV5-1,ASSLGPPAASYGYT
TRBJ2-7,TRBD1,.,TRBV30,ACSPGGGYEQY
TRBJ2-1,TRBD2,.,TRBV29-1,SVDLAGGNEQF
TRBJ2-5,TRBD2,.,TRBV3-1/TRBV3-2,ASSRPSGPMRETQY
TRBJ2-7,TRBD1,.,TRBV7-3,ASSPGQGLNEQY
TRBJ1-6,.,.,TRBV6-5,ASSETGLFNSPLH
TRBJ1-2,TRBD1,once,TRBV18,ASAGTGGYGYT
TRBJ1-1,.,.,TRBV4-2,ASSQERGQVYTEAF